This T cell receptor (beta chain) was sequenced during a study of human T cells and chemical hapten exposure. Study details: Alopecia areata, totalis or universalis affected patients who were mostly female.

This clonotype has more than one count but fewer than ten. Its cognate antigen is unknown. The CDR3 consists of 12 residues. V shed 1 base and J shed 10 bases, with 8 bases lying between them. The germline CDR1 and CDR2 sequences are LGHNA and YNFKEQ. The time point was: patch test 2, 6 weeks after DPC sensitization. Sample treatment: therapeutic diphenylcyclopropenone sensitization with weekly scalp DPC. Sample donors consisted of patients with alopecia, aged 18 to 70 years, who were suitable for DPC. Study results and limitations: Expanded TCRs were compared with controls, and the expanded TCRs formed significantly more large CDR3 similarity clusters.

TCRdb re-called the RACE reads through MiXCR, storing one row per CDR3 protein. The table has more than 110,000 distinct CDR3 sequences, approximately 12% seen once; the top ten hold around 1.4%. The rearrangement uses TRBV4-2 and TRBJ2-1; D tentatively fits TRBD1 or TRBD2 (5 bases each). The specimen comprised whole blood, sampled in connection with sensitization to the hapten diphenylcyclopropenone (DPC). The sequence was collected from a woman in her forties or fifties with alopecia areata. Some clones in this sample may be carry-over from other donors' samples. The CDR3: CASSQVWDEQFF. The CDR3 DNA sequence: TGTGCCAGCAGCCAAGTTTGGGACGAGCAGTTCTTC.